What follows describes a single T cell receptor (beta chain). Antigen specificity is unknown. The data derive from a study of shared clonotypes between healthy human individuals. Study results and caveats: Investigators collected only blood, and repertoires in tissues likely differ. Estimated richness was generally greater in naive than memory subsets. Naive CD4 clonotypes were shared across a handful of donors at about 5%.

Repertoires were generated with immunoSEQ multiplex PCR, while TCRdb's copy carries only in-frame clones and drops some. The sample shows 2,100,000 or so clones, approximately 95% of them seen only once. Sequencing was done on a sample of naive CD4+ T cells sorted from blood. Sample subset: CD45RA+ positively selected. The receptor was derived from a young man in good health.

The CDR3 coding sequence is TGTGCCAGCAGTCCCAGAGGATACCAAGAGACCCAGTACTTC. It specifies CASSPRGYQETQYF. The chain carries TRBV6-6 and TRBJ2-5; D ambiguous. Trimming took off 5 bases at V and 0 bases at J, with 10 bases between the two ends. The CDR3 is made up of 14 amino acids. Germline V CDR1 and CDR2: MNHNY, SVGAGI (reference sequence).